This T cell receptor beta chain was recovered during a study of blood T cell repertoires in COVID-19. Methods used by the authors: Amplifying reference gene primers gave estimates of nucleated cell counts. Data came from immunoSEQ multiplex PCR; TCRdb stores just in-frame clones and leaves some out. The DNA was the basis for D and trimming; V, J and clone size are from that table. The repertoire holds some 250,000 clones, about 83% seen once, with about 2% in the top ten. Per germline, CDR1 SGDLS and CDR2 YYNGEE. This CDR3 has 14 residues. The germline V and J ends were trimmed by 2 bases and 4 bases, with 12 bases remaining between them.

Material: peripheral blood. This chain uses TRBV9 with TRBJ1-2; D is possibly TRBD1 (5 bases). This clonotype was sampled from a man younger than 40 who had recovered from COVID-19. As DNA, the CDR3 is TGTGCCAGCAGCGTCGATGACAGATTCTATGGCTACACCTTC. It encodes CASSVDDRFYGYTF.